The T cell receptor beta chain under discussion was sequenced for a study of T cell responses to AZD1222 COVID-19 vaccine. Germline lookup yields CDR1 MDHEN and CDR2 SYDVKM. V lost 3 bases, J lost 1 base, and 9 bases lay in between. The CDR3 has 14 amino acids. The repertoire was sequenced with immunoSEQ multiplex PCR; TCRdb's copy has only in-frame clones and lacks some. The table records about 140,000 clones, 85% to 95% of them present only once. The origin of this receptor is an adult who had recovered from COVID-19. The sample in question was peripheral blood, obtained after recovery from COVID-19. The chain uses TRBV28 and TRBJ1-1; D not certain. DNA for the CDR3: TGTGCCAGCAGTTTCTGGGGTGGGAACACTGAAGCTTTCTTT. Translated: CASSFWGGNTEAFF. The full variable domain, in which reference TRBV28 and TRBJ1-1 provide the parts outside the CDR3, is DVKVTQSSRYLVKRTGEKVFLECVQDMDHENMFWYRQDPGLGLRLIYFSYDVKMKEKGDIPEGYSVSREKKERFSLILESASTNQTSMYLCASSFWGGNTEAFFGQGTRLTVV.